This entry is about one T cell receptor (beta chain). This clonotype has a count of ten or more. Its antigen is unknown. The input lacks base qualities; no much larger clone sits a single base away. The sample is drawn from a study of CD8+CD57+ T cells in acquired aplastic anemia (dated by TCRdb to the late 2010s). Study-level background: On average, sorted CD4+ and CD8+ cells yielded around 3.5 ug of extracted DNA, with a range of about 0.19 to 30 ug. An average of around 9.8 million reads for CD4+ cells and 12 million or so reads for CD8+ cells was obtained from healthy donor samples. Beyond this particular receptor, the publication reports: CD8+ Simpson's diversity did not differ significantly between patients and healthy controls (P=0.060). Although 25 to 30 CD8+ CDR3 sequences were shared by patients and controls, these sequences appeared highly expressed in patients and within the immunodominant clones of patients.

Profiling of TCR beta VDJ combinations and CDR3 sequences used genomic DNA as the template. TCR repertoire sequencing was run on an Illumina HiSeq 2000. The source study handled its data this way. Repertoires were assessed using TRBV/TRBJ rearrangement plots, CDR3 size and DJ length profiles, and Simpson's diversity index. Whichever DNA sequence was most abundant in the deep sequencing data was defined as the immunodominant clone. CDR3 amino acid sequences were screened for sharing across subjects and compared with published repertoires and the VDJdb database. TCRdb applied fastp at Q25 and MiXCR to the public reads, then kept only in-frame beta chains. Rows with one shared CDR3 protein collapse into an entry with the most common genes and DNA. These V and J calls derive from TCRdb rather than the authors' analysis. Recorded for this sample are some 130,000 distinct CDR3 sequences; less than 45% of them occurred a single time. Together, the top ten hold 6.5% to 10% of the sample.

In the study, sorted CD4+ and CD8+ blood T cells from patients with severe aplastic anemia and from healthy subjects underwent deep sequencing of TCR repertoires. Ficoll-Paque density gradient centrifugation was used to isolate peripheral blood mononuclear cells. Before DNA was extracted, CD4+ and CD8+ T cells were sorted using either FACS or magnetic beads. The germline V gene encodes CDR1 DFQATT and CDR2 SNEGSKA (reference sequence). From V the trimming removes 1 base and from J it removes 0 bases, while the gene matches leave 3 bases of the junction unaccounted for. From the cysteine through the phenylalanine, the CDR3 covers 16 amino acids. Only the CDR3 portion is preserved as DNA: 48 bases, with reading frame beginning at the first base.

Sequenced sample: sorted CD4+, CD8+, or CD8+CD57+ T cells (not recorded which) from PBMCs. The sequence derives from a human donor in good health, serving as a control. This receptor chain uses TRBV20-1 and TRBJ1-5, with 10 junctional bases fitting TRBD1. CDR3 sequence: CSARGDRGDSNQPQHF. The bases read TGCAGTGCTAGAGGGGACAGGGGCGATAGCAATCAGCCCCAGCATTTT.